This T cell receptor beta chain emerged from a study of blood T cell repertoires in COVID-19. V dropped 5 bases and J dropped 1; count of bases not matched to a gene: 2. This CDR3 is built from 14 residues. Germline values: CDR1 KGHSH, CDR2 LQKENI. TCRdb keeps only in-frame clones here, not all; method: immunoSEQ multiplex PCR. The table records 90,000 to 150,000 clones, roughly four fifths of them present only once. Source material: peripheral blood. The chain couples TRBV18 to TRBJ1-1, with TRBD1 identical over 9 bases. This sequence was found in a human donor in a cohort sampled during active COVID-19. The CDR3 here is CASSRDRENTEAFF. Written as DNA, the CDR3 is TGTGCCAGCTCAAGGGACAGGGAGAACACTGAAGCTTTCTTT.